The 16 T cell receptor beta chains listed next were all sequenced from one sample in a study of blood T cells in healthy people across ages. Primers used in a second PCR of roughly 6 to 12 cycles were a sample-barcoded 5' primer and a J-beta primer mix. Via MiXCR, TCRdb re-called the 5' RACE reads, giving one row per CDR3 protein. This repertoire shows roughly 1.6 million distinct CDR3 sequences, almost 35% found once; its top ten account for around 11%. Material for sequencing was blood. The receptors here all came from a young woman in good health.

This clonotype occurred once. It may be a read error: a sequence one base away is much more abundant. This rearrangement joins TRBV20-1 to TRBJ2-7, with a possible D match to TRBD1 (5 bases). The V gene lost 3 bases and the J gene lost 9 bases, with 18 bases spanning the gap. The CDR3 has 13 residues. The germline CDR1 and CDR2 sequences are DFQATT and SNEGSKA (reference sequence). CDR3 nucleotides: TGCAGTGCTAGTAAGGCAGGGCAACACGTGCAGTACTTC. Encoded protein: CSASKAGQHVQYF.

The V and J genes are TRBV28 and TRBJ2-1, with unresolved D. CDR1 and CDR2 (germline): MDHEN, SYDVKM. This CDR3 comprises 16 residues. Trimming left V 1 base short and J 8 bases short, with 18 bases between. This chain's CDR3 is CASSLSSIGRRDEQFF. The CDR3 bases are TGTGCCAGCAGTTTATCCTCCATAGGGCGTAGGGATGAGCAGTTCTTC.

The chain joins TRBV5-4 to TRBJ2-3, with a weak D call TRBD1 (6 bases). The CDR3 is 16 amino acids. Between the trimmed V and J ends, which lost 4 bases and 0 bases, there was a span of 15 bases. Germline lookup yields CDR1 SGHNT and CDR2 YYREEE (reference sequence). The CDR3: CASSPDRRPSTDTQYF. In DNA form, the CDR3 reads TGTGCCAGCAGCCCCGACAGGAGACCTAGCACAGATACGCAGTATTTT. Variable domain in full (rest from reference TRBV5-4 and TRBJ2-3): ETGVTQSPTHLIKTRGQQVTLRCSSQSGHNTVSWYQQALGQGPQFIFQYYREEENGRGNFPPRFSGLQFPNYSSELNVNALELDDSALYLCASSPDRRPSTDTQYFGPGTRLTVL.

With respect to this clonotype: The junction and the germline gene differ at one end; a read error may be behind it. The CDR3 DNA reads as TGTGCCAGCATTGAAGAGATGGGGGGGCGTAATCAGCCCCAGCATTTT. Its protein product is CASIEEMGGRNQPQHF. The chain recombines TRBV6-1 with TRBJ1-5, with D perhaps TRBD1 (6 bases). The germline V gene encodes CDR1 MNHNS and CDR2 SASEGT. The CDR3 covers 16 residues.

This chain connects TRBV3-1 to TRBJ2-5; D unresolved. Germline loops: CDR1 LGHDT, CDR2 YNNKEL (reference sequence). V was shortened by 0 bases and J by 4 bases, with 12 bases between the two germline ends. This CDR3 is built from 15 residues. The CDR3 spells CASSQDLGFRETQYF. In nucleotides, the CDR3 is TGTGCCAGCAGCCAAGATCTGGGGTTTCGAGAGACCCAGTACTTC.

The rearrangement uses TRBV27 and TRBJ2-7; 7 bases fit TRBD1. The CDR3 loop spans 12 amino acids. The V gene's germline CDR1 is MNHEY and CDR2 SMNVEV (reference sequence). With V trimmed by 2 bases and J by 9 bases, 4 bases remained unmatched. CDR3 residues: CASSLPTGAQYF. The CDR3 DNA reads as TGTGCCAGCAGTTTACCCACAGGGGCGCAGTACTTC.

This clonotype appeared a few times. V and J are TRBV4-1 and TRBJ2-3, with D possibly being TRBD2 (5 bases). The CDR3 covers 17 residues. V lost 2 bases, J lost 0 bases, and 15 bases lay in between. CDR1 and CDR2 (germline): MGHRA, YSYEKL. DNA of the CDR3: TGCGCCAGCAGCCAATTACGTGGCGGGTTGAGCACAGATACGCAGTATTTT. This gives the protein CASSQLRGGLSTDTQYF.

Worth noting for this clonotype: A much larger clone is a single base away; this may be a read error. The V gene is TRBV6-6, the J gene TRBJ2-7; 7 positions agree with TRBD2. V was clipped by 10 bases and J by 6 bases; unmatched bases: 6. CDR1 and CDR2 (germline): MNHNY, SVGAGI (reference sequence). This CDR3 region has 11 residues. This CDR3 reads CAIGRGVEQYF. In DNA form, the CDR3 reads TGTGCCATCGGACGGGGGGTCGAGCAGTACTTC.

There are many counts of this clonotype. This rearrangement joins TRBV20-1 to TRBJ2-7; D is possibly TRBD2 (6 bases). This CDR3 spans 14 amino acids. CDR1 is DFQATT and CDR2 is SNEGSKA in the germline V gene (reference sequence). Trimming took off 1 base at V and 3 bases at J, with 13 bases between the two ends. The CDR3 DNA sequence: TGCAGTGCTAGAGGAACAGTCGGGGGCTACGAGCAGTACTTC. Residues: CSARGTVGGYEQYF.

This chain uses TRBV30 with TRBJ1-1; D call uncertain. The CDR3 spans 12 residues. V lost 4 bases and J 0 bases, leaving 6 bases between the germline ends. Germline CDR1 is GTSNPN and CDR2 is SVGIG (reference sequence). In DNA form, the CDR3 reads TGTGCCTGGAATTATGTGAACACTGAAGCTTTCTTT. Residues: CAWNYVNTEAFF.

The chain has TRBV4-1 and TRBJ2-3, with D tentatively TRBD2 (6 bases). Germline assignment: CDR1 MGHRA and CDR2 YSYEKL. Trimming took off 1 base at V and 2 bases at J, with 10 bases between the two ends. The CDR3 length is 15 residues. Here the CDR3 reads CASSQAGVDTDTQYF. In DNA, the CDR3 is TGCGCCAGCAGCCAAGCGGGGGTCGACACAGATACGCAGTATTTT.

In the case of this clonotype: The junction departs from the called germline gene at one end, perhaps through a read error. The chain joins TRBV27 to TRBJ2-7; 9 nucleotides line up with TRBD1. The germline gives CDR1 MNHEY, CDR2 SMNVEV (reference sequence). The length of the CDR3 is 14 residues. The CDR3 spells CTSRGTGSSYEQYF. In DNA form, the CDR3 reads TGTACCAGCAGGGGGACAGGGAGCTCCTACGAGCAGTACTTC.

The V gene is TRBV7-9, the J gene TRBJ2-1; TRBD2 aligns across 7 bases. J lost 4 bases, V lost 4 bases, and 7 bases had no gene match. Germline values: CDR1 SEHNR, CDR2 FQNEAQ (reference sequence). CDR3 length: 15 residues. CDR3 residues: CASSSKRGAYNEQFF. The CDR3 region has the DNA TGTGCCAGCAGCTCCAAGCGGGGCGCATACAATGAGCAGTTCTTC.

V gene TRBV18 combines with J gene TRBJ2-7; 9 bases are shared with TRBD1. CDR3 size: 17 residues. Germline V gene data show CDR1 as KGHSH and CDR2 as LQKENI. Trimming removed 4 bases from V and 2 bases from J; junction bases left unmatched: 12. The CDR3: CASSRRADRGPTYEQYF. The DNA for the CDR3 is TGTGCCAGCTCACGAAGGGCGGACAGGGGCCCTACCTACGAGCAGTACTTC.

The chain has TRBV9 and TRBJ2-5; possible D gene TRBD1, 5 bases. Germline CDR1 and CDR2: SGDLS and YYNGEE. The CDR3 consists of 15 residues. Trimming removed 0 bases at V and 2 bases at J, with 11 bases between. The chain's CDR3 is CASSVDRQSQETQYF. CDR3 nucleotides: TGTGCCAGCAGCGTAGATCGACAGTCACAAGAGACCCAGTACTTC.

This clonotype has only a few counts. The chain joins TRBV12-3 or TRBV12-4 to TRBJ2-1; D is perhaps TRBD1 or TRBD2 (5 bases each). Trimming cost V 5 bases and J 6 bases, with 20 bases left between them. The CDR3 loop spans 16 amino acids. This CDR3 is CASSPGFREPSNEQFF. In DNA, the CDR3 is TGTGCCAGCAGTCCAGGGTTTCGGGAACCTTCCAATGAGCAGTTCTTC.